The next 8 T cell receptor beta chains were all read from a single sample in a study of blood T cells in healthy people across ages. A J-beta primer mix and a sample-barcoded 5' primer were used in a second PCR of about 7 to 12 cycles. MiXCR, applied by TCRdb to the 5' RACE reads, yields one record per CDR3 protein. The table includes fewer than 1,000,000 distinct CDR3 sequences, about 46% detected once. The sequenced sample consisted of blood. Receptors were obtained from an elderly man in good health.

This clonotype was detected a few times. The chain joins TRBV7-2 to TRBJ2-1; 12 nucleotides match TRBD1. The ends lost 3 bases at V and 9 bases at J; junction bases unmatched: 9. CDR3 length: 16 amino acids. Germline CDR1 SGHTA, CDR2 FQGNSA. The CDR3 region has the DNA TGTGCCAGCAGCTTGATGGGACAGGGGGCCCACGGTGAGCAGTTCTTC. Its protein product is CASSLMGQGAHGEQFF.

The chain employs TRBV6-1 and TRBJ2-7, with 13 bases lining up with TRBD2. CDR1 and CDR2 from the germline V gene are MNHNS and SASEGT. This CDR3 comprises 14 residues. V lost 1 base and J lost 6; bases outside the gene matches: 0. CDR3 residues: CASSEGLAGGEQYF. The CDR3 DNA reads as TGTGCCAGCAGTGAAGGACTAGCGGGAGGCGAGCAGTACTTC.

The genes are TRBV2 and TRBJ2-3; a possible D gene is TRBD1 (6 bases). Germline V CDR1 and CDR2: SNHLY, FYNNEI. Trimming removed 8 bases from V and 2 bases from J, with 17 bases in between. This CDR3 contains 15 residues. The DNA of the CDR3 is TGTGCCAGCTGGACCCGGACAGCAAACACAGATACGCAGTATTTT. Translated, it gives CASWTRTANTDTQYF.

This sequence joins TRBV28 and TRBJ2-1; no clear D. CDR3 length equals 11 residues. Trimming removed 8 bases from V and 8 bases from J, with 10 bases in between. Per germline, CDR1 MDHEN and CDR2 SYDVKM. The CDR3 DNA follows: TGTGCCAGCGAAATTACCCATGAGCAGTTCTTC. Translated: CASEITHEQFF.

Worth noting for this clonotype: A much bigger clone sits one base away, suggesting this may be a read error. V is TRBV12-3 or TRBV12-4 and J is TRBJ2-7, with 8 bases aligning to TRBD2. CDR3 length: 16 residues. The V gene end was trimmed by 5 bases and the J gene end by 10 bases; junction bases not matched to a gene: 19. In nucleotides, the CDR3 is TGTGCCAGCAGTCGCCAGGTTAGCGGGGACCAAGAGATCCAGTACTTC. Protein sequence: CASSRQVSGDQEIQYF.

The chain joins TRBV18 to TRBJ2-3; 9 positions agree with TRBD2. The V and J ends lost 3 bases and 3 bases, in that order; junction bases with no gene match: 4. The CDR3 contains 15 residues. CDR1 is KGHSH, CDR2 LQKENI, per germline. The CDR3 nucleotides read TGTGCCAGCTCACCGATAGCGGGAGATACAGATACGCAGTATTTT. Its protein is CASSPIAGDTDTQYF.

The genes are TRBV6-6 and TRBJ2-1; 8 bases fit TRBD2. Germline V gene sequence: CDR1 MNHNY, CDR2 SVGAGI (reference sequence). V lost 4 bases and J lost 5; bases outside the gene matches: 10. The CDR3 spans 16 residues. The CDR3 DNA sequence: TGTGCCAGCAGTTCCCAGGGACGAGCGGGAGACAATGAGCAGTTCTTC. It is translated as CASSSQGRAGDNEQFF.

This CDR3 reads CSAQTVGVGGYTF. Here the CDR3 DNA reads TGCAGTGCCCAAACGGTAGGGGTTGGTGGCTACACCTTC. The chain joins TRBV20-1 to TRBJ1-2, with D tentatively TRBD1 (5 bases). Trimming removed 6 bases from V and 7 bases from J, with 18 bases in between. This CDR3 is 13 amino acids long. CDR1 and CDR2 from the germline V gene are DFQATT and SNEGSKA (reference sequence).